This TCR beta chain was observed in a study of T cells in narcolepsy. Assay: immunoSEQ multiplex PCR; the TCRdb copy retains only in-frame clones and omits some. The data hold about 40,000 clones, with more than 70% observed a single time. The CDR3 consists of 12 residues. The ends were cut back, 5 bases at V and 4 bases at J, with 9 bases in the middle. CDR1 and CDR2 (germline): SGHNT, YENEEA. The chain links TRBV11-3 to TRBJ2-7; no definite D call. This TCR was sampled from a human donor with narcolepsy. The sequenced material came from CD45RA- memory CD4+ T cells from PBMCs. The CDR3 region has the DNA TGTGCCAGCAGCGTATCAGGATACGAGCAGTACTTC. Translating gives CASSVSGYEQYF.